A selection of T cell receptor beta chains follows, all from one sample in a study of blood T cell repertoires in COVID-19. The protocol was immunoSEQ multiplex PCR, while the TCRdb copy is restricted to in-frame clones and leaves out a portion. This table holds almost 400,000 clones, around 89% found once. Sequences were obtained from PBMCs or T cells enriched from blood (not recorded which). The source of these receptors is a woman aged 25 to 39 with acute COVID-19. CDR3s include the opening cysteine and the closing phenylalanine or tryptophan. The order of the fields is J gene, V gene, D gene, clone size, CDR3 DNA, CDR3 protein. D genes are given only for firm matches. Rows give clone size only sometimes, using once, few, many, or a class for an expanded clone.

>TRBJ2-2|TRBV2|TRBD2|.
TGTGCCAGCGGAAGGGACTACCAATGGGGGGAGCTGTTTTTT
CASGRDYQWGELFF
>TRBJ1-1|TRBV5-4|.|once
TGTGCCAGCACCCCTGGAGGTGTGAACACTGAAGCTTTCTTT
CASTPGGVNTEAFF
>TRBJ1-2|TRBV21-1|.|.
TGTGCCAGCAGCAATCTGAGGGGACAGGGGTTCGGAGGCTACACCTTC
CASSNLRGQGFGGYTF
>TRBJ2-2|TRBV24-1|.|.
TGTGCCACCAGTGATTTCGGGGTAACTACGAACACCGGGGAGCTGTTTTTT
CATSDFGVTTNTGELFF
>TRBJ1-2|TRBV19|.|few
TGTGCCAGTAGTAGGGTTATCTCGGGAGAGTATGGCTACACCTTC
CASSRVISGEYGYTF
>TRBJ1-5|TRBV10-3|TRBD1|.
TGTGCCATCAGTCGGGACAGCTACAATCAGCCCCAGCATTTT
CAISRDSYNQPQHF
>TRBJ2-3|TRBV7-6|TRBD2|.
TGTGCCAGCAGCTTAGGAGGACTAGCGGGGTCAGATACGCAGTATTTT
CASSLGGLAGSDTQYF
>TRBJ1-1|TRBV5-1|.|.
TGCGCCAGCAGCGCGGGGGCACGATCCCTCGGCACTGAAGCTTTCTTT
CASSAGARSLGTEAFF
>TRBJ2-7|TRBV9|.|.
TGTGCCAGCAGCGTAGACGGCTCCTACGAGCAGTACTTC
CASSVDGSYEQYF
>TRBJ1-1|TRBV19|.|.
TGTGCCAGTAGAACAGGGCTGAACACTGAAGCTTTCTTT
CASRTGLNTEAFF
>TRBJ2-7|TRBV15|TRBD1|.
TGTGCCACCGCAAGACAGGGGTACGAGCAGTACTTC
CATARQGYEQYF
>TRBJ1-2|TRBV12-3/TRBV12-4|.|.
TGTGCCAGCACCCCGGGTGGGAGTTATGGCTACACCTTC
CASTPGGSYGYTF
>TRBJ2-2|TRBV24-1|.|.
TGTGCCACCAGTGGAGGGTTCAAGGGCACCGGGGAGCTGTTTTTT
CATSGGFKGTGELFF
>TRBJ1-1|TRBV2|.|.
TGTGCCAGCAGTGAAGCAAGGGGAGGTGAAGCTTTCTTT
CASSEARGGEAFF
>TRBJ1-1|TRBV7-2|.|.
TGTGCCAGCAGCTTAGGGCGGGGGAACACTGAAGCTTTCTTT
CASSLGRGNTEAFF
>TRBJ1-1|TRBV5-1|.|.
TGCGCCAGCAGCTTGGACACACAGAACACTGAAGCTTTCTTT
CASSLDTQNTEAFF
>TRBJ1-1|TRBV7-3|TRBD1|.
TGTGCCAGCAGCACCGGACAGGGGAACACTGAAGCTTTCTTT
CASSTGQGNTEAFF
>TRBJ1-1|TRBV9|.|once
TGTGCCAGCAGCGTAGAAGGCGTTTTTGGGGGCGTAGCTTTCTTT
CASSVEGVFGGVAFF
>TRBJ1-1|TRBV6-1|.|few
TGTGCCAGCAGTGAATTAGTAAACACTGAAGCTTTCTTT
CASSELVNTEAFF
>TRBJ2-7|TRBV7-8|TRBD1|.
TGTGCCAGCAGCTTGACCCCGGGACAGGGAACCTACGAGCAGTACTTC
CASSLTPGQGTYEQYF
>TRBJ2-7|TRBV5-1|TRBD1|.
TGCGCCAGCTCCCCCAGCGGACAGGGGGCTCTCGAGCAGTACTTC
CASSPSGQGALEQYF
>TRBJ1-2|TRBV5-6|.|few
TGTGCCAGCAGCTTGACAGTCTCTGGCTACACCTTC
CASSLTVSGYTF
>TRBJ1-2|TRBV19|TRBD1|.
TGTGCCAGTAATAGGAGGGGGCAGGAGGGCTACACCTTC
CASNRRGQEGYTF
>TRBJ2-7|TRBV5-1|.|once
TGCGCCAGCAGCCCCAAACAGGGTACCCCATACGAGCAGTACTTC
CASSPKQGTPYEQYF
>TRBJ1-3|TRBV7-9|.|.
TGTGCCAGCAGCTTAGGCCCCCAGATCTCTGGAAACACCATATATTTT
CASSLGPQISGNTIYF
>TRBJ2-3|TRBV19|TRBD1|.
TGTGCCAGTAGTGAAGGGACAGGGGGCACAGATACGCAGTATTTT
CASSEGTGGTDTQYF
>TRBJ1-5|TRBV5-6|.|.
TGTGCCAGCAGCTTGAGGACAGCCTACGGTACCCGTCCCCAGCATTTT
CASSLRTAYGTRPQHF
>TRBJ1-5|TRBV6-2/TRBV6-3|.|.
TGTGCCAGCAGTGACGGACAGACTAGCAATCAGCCCCAGCATTTT
CASSDGQTSNQPQHF
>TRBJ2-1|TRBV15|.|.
TGTGCCACCAGCAGAGATGAACGGGGGGAGCAGTTCTTC
CATSRDERGEQFF
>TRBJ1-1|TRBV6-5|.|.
TGTGCCAGCAGGCCACAGTCCGCACGGCACACTGAAGCTTTCTTT
CASRPQSARHTEAFF
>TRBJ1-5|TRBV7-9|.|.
TGTGCCAGCAGCTTAGTCGCCAGGGGTAGCAATCAGCCCCAGCATTTT
CASSLVARGSNQPQHF
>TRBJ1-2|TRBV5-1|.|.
TGCGCCAGCAGCTTGATAGCAGGGGACTATGGCTACACCTTC
CASSLIAGDYGYTF
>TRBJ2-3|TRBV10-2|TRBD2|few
TGCGCCAGCAGTGATAGGGGCGGCGGGGGAGGTACGCAGTATTTT
CASSDRGGGGGTQYF
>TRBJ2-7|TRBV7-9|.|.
TGTGCCAGCAGCGCTCGGGGGATCTACGAGCAGTACTTC
CASSARGIYEQYF